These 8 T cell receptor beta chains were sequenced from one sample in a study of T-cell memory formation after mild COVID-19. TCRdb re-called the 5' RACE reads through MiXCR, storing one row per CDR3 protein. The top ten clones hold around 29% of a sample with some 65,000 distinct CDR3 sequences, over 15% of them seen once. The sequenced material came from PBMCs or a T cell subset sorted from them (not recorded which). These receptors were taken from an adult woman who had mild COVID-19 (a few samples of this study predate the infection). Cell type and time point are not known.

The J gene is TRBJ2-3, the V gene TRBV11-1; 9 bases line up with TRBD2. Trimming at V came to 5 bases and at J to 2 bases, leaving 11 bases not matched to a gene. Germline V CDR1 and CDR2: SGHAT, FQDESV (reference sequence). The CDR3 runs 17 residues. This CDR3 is CASSPVDSGSSTDTQYF. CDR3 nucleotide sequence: TGTGCCAGCAGCCCGGTGGATAGCGGGAGTTCCACAGATACGCAGTATTTT.

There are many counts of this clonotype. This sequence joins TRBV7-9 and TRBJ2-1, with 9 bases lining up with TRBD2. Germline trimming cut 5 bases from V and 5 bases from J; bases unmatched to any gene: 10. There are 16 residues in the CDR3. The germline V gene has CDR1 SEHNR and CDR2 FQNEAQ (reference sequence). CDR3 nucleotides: TGTGCCAGCAGCACAACAGTCGGGACTAGCAACAATGAGCAGTTCTTC. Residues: CASSTTVGTSNNEQFF. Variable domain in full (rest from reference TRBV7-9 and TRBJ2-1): DTGVSQNPRHKITKRGQNVTFRCDPISEHNRLYWYRQTLGQGPEFLTYFQNEAQLEKSRLLSDRFSAERPKGSFSTLEIQRTEQGDSAMYLCASSTTVGTSNNEQFFGPGTRLTVL.

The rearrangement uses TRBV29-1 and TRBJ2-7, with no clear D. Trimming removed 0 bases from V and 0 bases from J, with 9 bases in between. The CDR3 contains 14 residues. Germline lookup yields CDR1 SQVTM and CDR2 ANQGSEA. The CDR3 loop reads CSVEEPGSSYEQYF. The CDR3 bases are TGCAGCGTTGAAGAACCAGGAAGCTCCTACGAGCAGTACTTC.

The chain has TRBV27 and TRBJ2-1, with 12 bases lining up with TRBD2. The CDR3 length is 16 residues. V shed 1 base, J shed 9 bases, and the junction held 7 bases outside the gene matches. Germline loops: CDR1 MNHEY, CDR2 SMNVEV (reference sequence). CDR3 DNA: TGTGCCAGCAGTTTATGGGCTAGCGGGGGGGCCCGTGAGCAGTTCTTC. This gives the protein CASSLWASGGAREQFF.

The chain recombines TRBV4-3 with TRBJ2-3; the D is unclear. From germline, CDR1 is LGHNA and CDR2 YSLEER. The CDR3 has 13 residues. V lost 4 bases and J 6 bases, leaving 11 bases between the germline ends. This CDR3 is CASSPIVTDTQYF. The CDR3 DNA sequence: TGCGCCAGCAGCCCGATAGTTACTGATACGCAGTATTTT.

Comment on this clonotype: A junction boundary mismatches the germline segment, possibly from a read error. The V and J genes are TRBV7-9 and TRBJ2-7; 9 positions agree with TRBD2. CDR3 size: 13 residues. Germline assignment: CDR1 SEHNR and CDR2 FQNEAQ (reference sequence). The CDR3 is CASSLAGSVEQYF. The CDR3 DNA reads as TGTGCCAGCAGCCTAGCGGGGAGCGTGGAGCAGTACTTC.

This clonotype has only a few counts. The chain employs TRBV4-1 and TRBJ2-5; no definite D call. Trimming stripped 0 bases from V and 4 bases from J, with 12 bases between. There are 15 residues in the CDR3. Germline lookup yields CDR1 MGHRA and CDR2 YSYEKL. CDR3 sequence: CASSQDDAQPETQYF. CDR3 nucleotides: TGCGCCAGCAGCCAAGATGATGCACAGCCAGAGACCCAGTACTTC.

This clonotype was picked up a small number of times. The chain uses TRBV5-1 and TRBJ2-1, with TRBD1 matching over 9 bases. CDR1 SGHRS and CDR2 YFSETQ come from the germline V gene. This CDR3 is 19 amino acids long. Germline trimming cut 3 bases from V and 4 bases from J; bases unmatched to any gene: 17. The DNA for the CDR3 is TGCGCCAGCAGCTACCACGGGACAGGGACCACAAAACCTTACAATGAGCAGTTCTTC. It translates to CASSYHGTGTTKPYNEQFF.